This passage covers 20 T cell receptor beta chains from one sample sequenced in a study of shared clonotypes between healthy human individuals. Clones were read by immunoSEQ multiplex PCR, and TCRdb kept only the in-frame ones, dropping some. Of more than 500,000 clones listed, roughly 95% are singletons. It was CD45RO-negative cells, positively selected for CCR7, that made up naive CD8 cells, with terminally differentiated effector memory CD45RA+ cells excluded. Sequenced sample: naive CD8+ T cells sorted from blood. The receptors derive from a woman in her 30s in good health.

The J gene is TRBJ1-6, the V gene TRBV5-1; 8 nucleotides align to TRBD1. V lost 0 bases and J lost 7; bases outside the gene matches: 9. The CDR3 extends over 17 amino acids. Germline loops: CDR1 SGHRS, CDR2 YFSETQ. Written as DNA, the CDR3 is TGCGCCAGCAGCTTGGAAAAACCGGGACAGGCGAATTCACCCCTCCACTTT. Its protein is CASSLEKPGQANSPLHF.

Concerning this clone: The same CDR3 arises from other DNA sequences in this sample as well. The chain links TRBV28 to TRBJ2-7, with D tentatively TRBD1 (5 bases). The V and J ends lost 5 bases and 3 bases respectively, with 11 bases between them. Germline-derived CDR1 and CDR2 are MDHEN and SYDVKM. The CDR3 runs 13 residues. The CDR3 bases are TGTGCCAGCAGTCCAGGGTTGAGCTACGAGCAGTACTTC. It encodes CASSPGLSYEQYF.

The CDR3 spells CASSVGTSGNEQYF. DNA for the CDR3: TGTGCCAGCAGTGTCGGGACTAGCGGAAACGAGCAGTACTTC. The chain recombines TRBV6-1 with TRBJ2-7; 11 bases align to TRBD2. This CDR3 comprises 14 residues. The ends lost 4 bases at V and 5 bases at J; junction bases unmatched: 4. Germline V CDR1 and CDR2: MNHNS, SASEGT.

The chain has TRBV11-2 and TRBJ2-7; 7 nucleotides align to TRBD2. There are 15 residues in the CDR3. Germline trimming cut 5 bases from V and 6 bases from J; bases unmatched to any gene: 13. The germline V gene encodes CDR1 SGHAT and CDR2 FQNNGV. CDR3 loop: CASSAEPGLIGEQYF. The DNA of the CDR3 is TGTGCCAGCAGCGCCGAGCCGGGACTAATAGGCGAGCAGTACTTC.

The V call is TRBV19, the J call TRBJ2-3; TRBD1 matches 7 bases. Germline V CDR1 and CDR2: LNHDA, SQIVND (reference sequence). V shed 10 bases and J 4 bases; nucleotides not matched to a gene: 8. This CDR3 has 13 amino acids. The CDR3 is CATTQGLADTQYF. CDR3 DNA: TGTGCCACGACACAGGGGTTGGCAGATACGCAGTATTTT.

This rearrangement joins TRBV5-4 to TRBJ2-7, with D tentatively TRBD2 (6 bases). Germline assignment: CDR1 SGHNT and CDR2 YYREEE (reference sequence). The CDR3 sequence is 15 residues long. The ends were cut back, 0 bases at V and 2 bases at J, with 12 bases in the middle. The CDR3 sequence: CASSLGQPGAYEQYF. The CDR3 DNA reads TGTGCCAGCAGCTTGGGCCAGCCGGGGGCCTACGAGCAGTACTTC.

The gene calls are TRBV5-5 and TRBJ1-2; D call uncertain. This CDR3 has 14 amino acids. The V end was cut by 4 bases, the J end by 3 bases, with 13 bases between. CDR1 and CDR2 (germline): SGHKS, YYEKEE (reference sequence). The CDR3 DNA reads TGTGCCAGCAGCCCGAGTTGGGGTGACTATGGCTACACCTTC. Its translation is CASSPSWGDYGYTF.

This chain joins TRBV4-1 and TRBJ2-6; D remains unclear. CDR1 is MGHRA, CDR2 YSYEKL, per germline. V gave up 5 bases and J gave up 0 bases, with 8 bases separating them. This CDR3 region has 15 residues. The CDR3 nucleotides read TGCGCCAGCAGCATAACCCCCTCTGGGGCCAACGTCCTGACTTTC. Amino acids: CASSITPSGANVLTF.

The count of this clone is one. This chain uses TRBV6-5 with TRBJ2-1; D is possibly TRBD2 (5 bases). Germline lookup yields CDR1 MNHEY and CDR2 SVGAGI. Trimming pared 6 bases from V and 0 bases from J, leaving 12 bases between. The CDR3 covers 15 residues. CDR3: CASRGVASSYNEQFF. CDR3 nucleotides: TGTGCCAGCAGGGGAGTAGCGAGCTCCTACAATGAGCAGTTCTTC.

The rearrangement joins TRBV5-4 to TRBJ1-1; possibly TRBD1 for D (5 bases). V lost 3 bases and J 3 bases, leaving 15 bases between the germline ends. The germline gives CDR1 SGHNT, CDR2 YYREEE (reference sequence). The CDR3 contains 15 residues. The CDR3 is CASSSGGVIDTEAFF. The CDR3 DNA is TGTGCCAGCAGCTCTGGAGGGGTAATCGACACTGAAGCTTTCTTT.

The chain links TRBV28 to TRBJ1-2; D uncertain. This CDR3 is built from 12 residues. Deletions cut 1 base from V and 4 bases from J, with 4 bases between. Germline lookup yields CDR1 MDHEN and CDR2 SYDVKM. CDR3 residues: CASSLSAYGYTF. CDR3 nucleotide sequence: TGTGCCAGCAGTTTATCTGCCTATGGCTACACCTTC.

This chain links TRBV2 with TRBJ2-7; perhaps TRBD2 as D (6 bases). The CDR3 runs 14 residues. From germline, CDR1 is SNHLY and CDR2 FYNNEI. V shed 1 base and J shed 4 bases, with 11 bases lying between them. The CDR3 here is CASSEGAGVYEQYF. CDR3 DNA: TGTGCCAGCAGTGAAGGAGCGGGCGTATACGAGCAGTACTTC.

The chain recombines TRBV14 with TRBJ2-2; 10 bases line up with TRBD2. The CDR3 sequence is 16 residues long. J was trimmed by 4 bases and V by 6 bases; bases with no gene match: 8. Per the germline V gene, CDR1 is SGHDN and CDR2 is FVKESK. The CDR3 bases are TGTGCCAGCAGGACCCTAGCGGGAGCGGGCACCGGGGAGCTGTTTTTT. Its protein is CASRTLAGAGTGELFF.

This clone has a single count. This CDR3 reads CATHTKGWNEQFF. For the CDR3, the DNA is TGTGCCACCCACACCAAGGGTTGGAATGAGCAGTTCTTC. The chain couples TRBV27 to TRBJ2-1; no reliable D call. This CDR3 is built from 13 residues. V was pared by 10 bases and J by 7 bases, with 17 bases between. Looked up from germline, CDR1 is MNHEY and CDR2 is SMNVEV (reference sequence).

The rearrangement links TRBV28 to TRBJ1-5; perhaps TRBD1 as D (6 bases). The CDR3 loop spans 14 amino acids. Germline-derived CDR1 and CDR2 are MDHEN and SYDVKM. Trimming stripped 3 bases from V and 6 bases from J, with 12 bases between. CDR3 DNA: TGTGCCAGCAGTTTCGAAGGGGGGGGTCAGCCCCAGCATTTT. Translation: CASSFEGGGQPQHF.

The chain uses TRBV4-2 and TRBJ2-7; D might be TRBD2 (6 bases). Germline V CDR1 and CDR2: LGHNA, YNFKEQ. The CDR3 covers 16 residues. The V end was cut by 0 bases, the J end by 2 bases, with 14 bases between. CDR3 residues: CASSQDGYGGTYEQYF. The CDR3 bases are TGTGCCAGCAGCCAAGATGGGTACGGCGGGACCTACGAGCAGTACTTC.

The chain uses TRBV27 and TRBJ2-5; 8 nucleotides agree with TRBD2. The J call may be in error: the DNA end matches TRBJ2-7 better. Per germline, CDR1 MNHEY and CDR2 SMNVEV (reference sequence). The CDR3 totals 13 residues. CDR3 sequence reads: CASSSGSLGEQYF. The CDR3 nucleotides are TGTGCCAGCAGTAGCGGGAGTTTAGGCGAGCAGTACTTC.

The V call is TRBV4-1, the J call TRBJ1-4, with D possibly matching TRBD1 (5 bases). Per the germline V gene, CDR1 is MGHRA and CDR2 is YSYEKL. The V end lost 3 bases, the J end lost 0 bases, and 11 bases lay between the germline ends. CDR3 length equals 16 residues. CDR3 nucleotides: TGCGCCAGCAGCCATGTCCCGGGACCAACTAATGAAAAACTGTTTTTT. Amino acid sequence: CASSHVPGPTNEKLFF.

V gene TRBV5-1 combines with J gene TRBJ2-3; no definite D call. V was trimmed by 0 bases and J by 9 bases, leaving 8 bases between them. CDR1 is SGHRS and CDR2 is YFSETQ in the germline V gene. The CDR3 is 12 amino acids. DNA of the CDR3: TGCGCCAGCAGCTTGGACACGAAGACGCAGTATTTT. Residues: CASSLDTKTQYF.

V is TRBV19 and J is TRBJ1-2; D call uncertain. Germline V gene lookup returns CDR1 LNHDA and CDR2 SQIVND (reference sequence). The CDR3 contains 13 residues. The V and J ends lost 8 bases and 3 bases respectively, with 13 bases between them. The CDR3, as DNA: TGTGCCAGTCGAATTGACGCGTACTATGGCTACACCTTC. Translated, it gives CASRIDAYYGYTF.